A selection of T cell receptor beta chains follows, all from one sample in a study of tumor-infiltrating lymphocytes in primary liver carcinoma. TCRdb fed the multiplex PCR reads into MiXCR, producing one record per CDR3 protein. The sample consists of more than 20,000 distinct CDR3 sequences, 80% of them appearing once. Sequenced input: liver tumor tissue from sampling region 2. Receptor source: a woman aged 30 to 39 with primary liver carcinoma and hepatitis B virus infection. The CDR3 runs from the conserved cysteine through the conserved F or W. The D gene is left open where the match is weak. For some rows the clone size is stated as once, few or many, or as a class when expanded; others skip it.

V	size	J	D	CDR3	DNA
TRBV28	large	TRBJ1-6	-	CASSGLSGASPLHF	TGTGCCAGCAGTGGACTATCCGGAGCTTCACCCCTCCACTTT
TRBV9	-	TRBJ2-2	TRBD2	CASSTGGAGELFF	TGTGCCAGCAGCACGGGAGGAGCCGGTGAGCTGTTTTTT
TRBV6-5	-	TRBJ2-5	TRBD1	CVSSTDRGQTHYF	TGTGTCAGCAGTACCGACAGGGGGCAGACCCACTACTTC
TRBV4-3	-	TRBJ2-3	-	CASGQSVWLGDPDGMQYF	TGCGCCAGCGGCCAGTCGGTCTGGCTGGGTGATCCCGATGGTATGCAGTATTTT
TRBV11-2	-	TRBJ2-2	TRBD2	CASHSPRAGGPNTVELFF	TGTGCCAGCCACTCACCCCGAGCGGGAGGCCCGAACACCGTGGAGCTGTTTTTT
TRBV5-6	-	TRBJ2-7	TRBD1	CANSLRTGLSQYF	TGTGCAAACAGCTTACGGACAGGGCTATCGCAGTATTTC
TRBV11-2	-	TRBJ1-1	-	CASRYTWWRAEAFF	TGTGCCAGCAGATATACATGGTGGAGGGCTGAAGCTTTCTTC
TRBV28	once	TRBJ2-7	-	CTSSQGGDPYEQYF	TGTACCAGCAGTCAAGGGGGAGATCCCTACGAACAGTACTTC
TRBV6-2/TRBV6-3	once	TRBJ2-6	-	CASRYGELGANVLTF	TGTGCCAGCAGATACGGTGAACTTGGGGCCAACGTCCTGACTTTC
TRBV5-5	once	TRBJ1-2	-	CVSSLASGPGYGYTF	TGTGTCAGCAGCTTGGCGTCCGGCCCCGGGTATGGTTACACCTTC